The 10 T cell receptor beta chains reported below all come from one sample, sequenced in a study of T cells in women clearing cervical HPV infection. The method was immunoSEQ multiplex PCR; TCRdb's version includes in-frame clones alone and lacks a portion of them. The table for this sample gives 30,000 to 35,000 clones. What was sequenced was blood buffy coat. These receptors came from a woman aged 18 to 69 with a cervical HPV16 infection that either progressed to CIN3+ or cleared (not recorded which).

Notes on this clone: The CDR3 extends 3 residues past the end of the read, so its final part is completed from the germline J gene. The rearrangement uses TRBV29-1 and TRBJ1-1; 7 bases line up with TRBD1. The CDR3 length is 15 residues. The J segment lost 1 base and the V segment lost 0 bases, leaving 5 bases of the junction unmatched. Germline V gene sequence: CDR1 SQVTM, CDR2 ANQGSEA. The CDR3 sequence is CSVEDTGAENTEAFF. The DNA read from the CDR3 is TGCAGCGTTGAAGACACAGGGGCCGAGAACACTGAA.

To note about this clone: The DNA ends 3 residues before the CDR3 does, and the rest of the CDR3 is filled in from the germline J gene. The chain joins TRBV12-3 or TRBV12-4 to TRBJ2-5, with 9 nucleotides matching TRBD1. With 3 bases clipped from V and 3 bases from J, the junction kept 2 bases outside the gene matches. The CDR3 has 14 residues. CDR3 DNA, as far as it was read: TGTGCCAGCAGTTTGCGGACAGGGGAAGAGACC. Encoded protein: CASSLRTGEET. The whole CDR3 sequence reads CASSLRTGEETQYF.

Details on this clone: The read falls 3 residues short of the CDR3 end, and the missing part is taken from the germline J gene. The chain recombines TRBV10-3 with TRBJ1-2; 9 bases line up with TRBD1. With V trimmed by 7 bases and J by 2 bases, 5 bases remained unmatched. The germline V gene encodes CDR1 ENHRY and CDR2 SYGVKD. CDR3 length equals 14 residues. The sequenced part of the CDR3 DNA is TGTGCCATCAATAACAGGGGGCGAAACTATGGC. Translation: CAINNRGRNYG. The whole CDR3 protein reads CAINNRGRNYGYTF.

Comment on this clone: Read coverage stops 3 residues before the CDR3 terminus; the germline J gene supplies the remainder. This chain uses TRBV19 with TRBJ1-2; weak D call: TRBD1 (6 bases). This CDR3 region has 14 residues. The V gene's germline CDR1 is LNHDA and CDR2 SQIVND (reference sequence). The DNA read from the CDR3 is TGTGCCAGTAGTTCAGCGCAGGGGATGGGAGGC. Translation: CASSSAQGMGG. The complete CDR3 protein is CASSSAQGMGGYTF.

Worth noting for this clone: At one end the junction does not follow the germline gene, possibly because of a read error. The read falls 3 residues short of the CDR3 end, and the missing part is taken from the germline J gene. J is TRBJ2-3 and V is TRBV4-2, with a possible D match to TRBD1 (5 bases). The CDR3 runs 17 residues. The germline gives CDR1 LGHNA, CDR2 YNFKEQ. The sequenced part of the CDR3 DNA is TGCGCCAGCAGCCAAGACCTCAGGGTTTCTAGCACAGATACG. This sequence encodes CASSQDLRVSSTDT. The full CDR3 sequence reads CASSQDLRVSSTDTQYF.

Concerning this clone itself: Read coverage stops 3 residues before the CDR3 terminus; the germline J gene supplies the remainder. The genes are TRBV19 and TRBJ1-1; the D gene is possibly TRBD1 (6 bases). The CDR3 consists of 15 residues. The V end was cut by 8 bases, the J end by 1 base, with 17 bases between. The germline gives CDR1 LNHDA, CDR2 SQIVND (reference sequence). The CDR3 DNA, read in part, is TGTGCCAGTGCGACCTCGTTCAGGGGGAACACTGAA. It translates to CASATSFRGNTE. The complete CDR3 sequence is CASATSFRGNTEAFF.

With respect to this clone: The observed sequence ends 3 residues before the CDR3 terminus, with the missing tail filled in from the germline J gene. This chain links TRBV29-1 with TRBJ1-2; 9 bases line up with TRBD1. The CDR3 contains 12 residues. The V segment lost 5 bases and the J segment 7 bases; nucleotides outside the gene matches: 5. The germline gives CDR1 SQVTM, CDR2 ANQGSEA. The sequenced part of the CDR3 DNA is TGCAGCGTTACTAGGGACAGGGTTGGC. Amino acids: CSVTRDRVG. The CDR3, in full, reads CSVTRDRVGYTF.

Remarks on this clone: Sequence at one end of the junction differs from germline and may be a read error. The CDR3 goes on 3 residues after the read ends, and that part is filled in from the germline J gene. In the same sample, other DNA sequences code for this CDR3. V gene TRBV19 combines with J gene TRBJ1-3, with 7 bases matching TRBD1. This CDR3 comprises 15 residues. Germline-derived CDR1 and CDR2 are LNHDA and SQIVND (reference sequence). The CDR3 protein is CASTGQPSSGNTIYF. CDR3 DNA, as far as it was read: TGTGCCAGTACGGGACAGCCGAGCTCTGGAAACACA.

As to this clone: The read terminates 3 residues ahead of where the CDR3 ends, so the germline J gene completes it. The chain has TRBV5-1 and TRBJ2-1; 13 bases map to TRBD2. Trimming cost V 2 bases and J 4 bases; bases outside gene matches: 9. CDR3 length equals 18 residues. Germline V gene lookup returns CDR1 SGHRS and CDR2 YFSETQ. CDR3 DNA, as far as it was read: TGCGCCAGCAGCTTCGGGACTAGCGGGGCCCCCTCTTACAATGAG. Translating gives CASSFGTSGAPSYNE. From start to end, the CDR3 is CASSFGTSGAPSYNEQFF.

The part of the CDR3 DNA that was read is TGCAGCGCTGCCGCGGGGGGCTCCTTGGAC. The encoded protein is CSAAAGGSLD. The full-length CDR3 reads as CSAAAGGSLDYTF. V and J are TRBV29-1 and TRBJ1-2; weak D call: TRBD1 (6 bases). The sequence runs out 3 residues before the end of the CDR3; the remainder is reconstructed from the germline J gene. The length of the CDR3 is 13 residues. Germline lookup yields CDR1 SQVTM and CDR2 ANQGSEA.